The 26 T cell receptor beta chains reported below all come from one sample, sequenced in a study of blood T cell repertoires in COVID-19. Only in-frame clones appear in the TCRdb table, and some are missing; sequencing was by immunoSEQ multiplex PCR. The sample includes 95,000 to 130,000 clones, over 75% of them seen just once. Material for sequencing was peripheral blood. The receptor set was obtained from a human donor with active COVID-19. The donor label of this sample is uncertain.

The genes are TRBV19 and TRBJ1-5; TRBD1 matches 8 bases. J lost 6 bases, V lost 3 bases, and 7 bases had no gene match. The CDR3 extends over 15 amino acids. Germline V lookup: CDR1 LNHDA, CDR2 SQIVND (reference sequence). CDR3 in DNA: TGTGCCAGTAGTATCTTAAACAGGGGGGGTCAGCCCCAGCATTTT. It is translated as CASSILNRGGQPQHF.

The chain couples TRBV5-6 to TRBJ2-5; unclear D gene. Deletions cut 1 base from V and 7 bases from J, with 17 bases between. The length of the CDR3 is 15 residues. Germline loops: CDR1 SGHDT, CDR2 YYEEEE. CDR3 nucleotides: TGTGCCAGCAGCTTGCCCGATTTCCCGCTAGGGACCCAGTACTTC. It codes for CASSLPDFPLGTQYF.

The chain couples TRBV11-1 to TRBJ2-7; D might be TRBD1 (6 bases). CDR3 size: 16 residues. The ends were cut back, 5 bases at V and 7 bases at J, with 24 bases in the middle. Germline V gene data show CDR1 as SGHAT and CDR2 as FQDESV (reference sequence). CDR3 sequence reads: CASSTTRTAGLREQYF. In nucleotides, the CDR3 is TGTGCCAGCAGCACTACCCGGACAGCTGGACTCCGTGAGCAGTACTTC.

This rearrangement joins TRBV6-2 or TRBV6-3 to TRBJ2-7; TRBD2 is a possible D gene (5 bases). CDR1 is MNHEY and CDR2 is SVGEGT in the germline V gene. The germline V and J ends were trimmed by 4 bases and 3 bases, with 16 bases remaining between them. The CDR3 consists of 15 residues. The CDR3 spells CASSWAGVWDYEQYF. The CDR3 DNA reads as TGTGCCAGCAGTTGGGCCGGGGTGTGGGACTACGAGCAGTACTTC.

This clone was detected once. The chain joins TRBV7-2 to TRBJ1-5; 12 nucleotides agree with TRBD1. From germline, CDR1 is SGHTA and CDR2 FQGNSA. This CDR3 region has 18 residues. The V and J ends lost 4 bases and 2 bases, in that order; junction bases with no gene match: 9. DNA for the CDR3: TGTGCCAGCAGCTCTCCGGGACAGGGGGCTGTGGGCAATCAGCCCCAGCATTTT. Its protein product is CASSSPGQGAVGNQPQHF.

The chain is built from TRBV27 and TRBJ1-1, with TRBD1 matching over 7 bases. The V and J ends lost 4 bases and 7 bases, in that order; junction bases with no gene match: 9. Germline CDR1 and CDR2: MNHEY and SMNVEV (reference sequence). This CDR3 region has 14 residues. CDR3 residues: CASSSLQGMGEAFF. The CDR3 DNA reads TGTGCCAGCAGTTCGCTACAGGGGATGGGTGAAGCTTTCTTT.

This chain joins TRBV11-2 and TRBJ2-7; 10 bases are a match to TRBD2. Germline CDR1 reads SGHAT; CDR2 reads FQNNGV. The CDR3 covers 15 residues. After removal of 5 bases from V and 4 bases from J, the junction contained 8 bases not matched to a gene. CDR3 amino acids: CASSQGTSEVYEQYF. CDR3 DNA sequence: TGTGCCAGCAGCCAAGGGACTAGCGAGGTTTACGAGCAGTACTTC.

The rearrangement joins TRBV5-5 to TRBJ2-1, with 9 bases identical to TRBD2. This CDR3 is 14 amino acids long. In germline, CDR1 is SGHKS, CDR2 YYEKEE (reference sequence). Trimming took 0 bases from V and 8 from J; bases not matched to a gene: 3. This CDR3 is CASSLGLAVDEQFF. Written as DNA, the CDR3 is TGTGCCAGCAGCTTGGGACTAGCGGTCGATGAGCAGTTCTTC. Complete variable domain (other parts from reference TRBV5-5 and TRBJ2-1): DAGVTQSPTHLIKTRGQQVTLRCSPISGHKSVSWYQQVLGQGPQFIFQYYEKEERGRGNFPDRFSARQFPNYSSELNVNALLLGDSALYLCASSLGLAVDEQFFGPGTRLTVL.

The chain combines TRBV6-6 with TRBJ1-1, with 7 bases fitting TRBD1. V trimming: 2 bases; J trimming: 1 base; junction bases outside the gene matches: 4. This CDR3 is built from 15 residues. Germline V gene sequence: CDR1 MNHNY, CDR2 SVGAGI (reference sequence). CDR3 in DNA: TGTGCCAGCAGTTACGCCGGGACAGAGAACACTGAAGCTTTCTTT. This translates into CASSYAGTENTEAFF.

The chain is built from TRBV7-9 and TRBJ2-5, with TRBD2 identical over 11 bases. The CDR3 has 15 amino acids. In germline, CDR1 is SEHNR, CDR2 FQNEAQ (reference sequence). V dropped 1 base and J dropped 3; count of bases not matched to a gene: 1. The CDR3 here is CASSLEGLAEETQYF. As DNA, the CDR3 is TGTGCCAGCAGCTTAGAGGGACTAGCGGAAGAGACCCAGTACTTC. Filled out from reference TRBV7-9 and TRBJ2-5, the complete variable domain reads DTGVSQNPRHKITKRGQNVTFRCDPISEHNRLYWYRQTLGQGPEFLTYFQNEAQLEKSRLLSDRFSAERPKGSFSTLEIQRTEQGDSAMYLCASSLEGLAEETQYFGPGTRLLVL.

The chain has TRBV5-5 and TRBJ2-7; 7 bases line up with TRBD2. V gave up 1 base and J gave up 4 bases; unmatched junction bases: 5. The CDR3 is made up of 14 amino acids. Germline CDR1 and CDR2: SGHKS and YYEKEE (reference sequence). The CDR3 DNA sequence: TGTGCCAGCAGCTTGTCGGGGGGTCCGTACGAGCAGTACTTC. It is translated as CASSLSGGPYEQYF.

This clone was observed a few times. The chain is built from TRBV11-3 and TRBJ2-1, with D possibly TRBD2 on 5 matching bases. The CDR3 totals 14 residues. Trimming shortened V by 1 base and J by 6 bases, and 10 bases separated the two germline ends. The germline V gene has CDR1 SGHNT and CDR2 YENEEA. CDR3 sequence (DNA): TGTGCCAGCAGCTTAGGGCAGACTACCAATGAGCAGTTCTTC. This encodes CASSLGQTTNEQFF.

J is TRBJ1-2 and V is TRBV13, with D uncertain. The CDR3 runs 17 residues. The V end was cut by 1 base, the J end by 0 bases, with 15 bases between. Germline V gene lookup returns CDR1 PRHDT and CDR2 FYEKMQ (reference sequence). CDR3 amino acids: CASSLVLPFDTNYGYTF. As DNA, the CDR3 is TGTGCCAGCAGCTTAGTACTCCCCTTCGATACTAACTATGGCTACACCTTC.

The chain is built from TRBV2 and TRBJ1-2; 9 nucleotides line up with TRBD1. CDR1 SNHLY and CDR2 FYNNEI come from the germline V gene. The CDR3 totals 14 residues. Trimming cost V 5 bases and J 3 bases; bases outside gene matches: 4. CDR3 bases: TGTGCCAGCAGTCGACAGGGGGAGGACTATGGCTACACCTTC. Its translation: CASSRQGEDYGYTF.

The chain recombines TRBV5-3 with TRBJ1-1; 8 bases match TRBD1. TRBV5-3 is an open reading frame, and its role is uncertain. Losses at the gene ends were 3 bases for V and 3 bases for J; bases not matched to a gene: 7. The CDR3 covers 15 residues. CDR3 loop: CARSSRTGMYTEAFF. CDR3 DNA sequence: TGTGCCAGAAGCTCACGGACAGGGATGTACACTGAAGCTTTCTTT.

The V and J genes are TRBV19 and TRBJ2-7; the D is unclear. CDR1 is LNHDA and CDR2 is SQIVND in the germline V gene (reference sequence). The CDR3 sequence is 12 residues long. Trimming removed 10 bases at V and 4 bases at J, with 14 bases between. The CDR3 sequence: CATVGVGYEQYF. In nucleotides, the CDR3 is TGTGCCACGGTTGGAGTCGGGTACGAGCAGTACTTC.

This clone came up a few times. The V gene is TRBV4-3, the J gene TRBJ2-5, with a possible D match to TRBD1 (5 bases). Trimming shortened V by 4 bases and J by 5 bases, and 11 bases separated the two germline ends. In germline, CDR1 is LGHNA, CDR2 YSLEER. This CDR3 is 13 amino acids long. In DNA form, the CDR3 reads TGCGCCAGCAGCCGGTTGACAGAGGAGACCCAGTACTTC. This encodes CASSRLTEETQYF.

This chain links TRBV7-9 with TRBJ1-1; 7 bases align to TRBD1. V dropped 8 bases and J dropped 1; count of bases not matched to a gene: 1. The CDR3 runs 12 residues. Germline values: CDR1 SEHNR, CDR2 FQNEAQ (reference sequence). CDR3 bases: TGTGCCAGCGGACAGGAGAACACTGAAGCTTTCTTT. It is translated as CASGQENTEAFF.

A remark on this clone: One end of the junction is discordant with germline, which a read error may explain. The rearrangement links TRBV12-3 or TRBV12-4 to TRBJ2-7, with a tentative D call TRBD1 (6 bases). This CDR3 spans 11 amino acids. The CDR3 DNA is TGTGCCAGCAGTACTAATACTGACAGGTCCTTC. This sequence encodes CASSTNTDRSF.

The chain combines TRBV29-1 with TRBJ2-5, with TRBD2 identical over 11 bases. The germline V gene encodes CDR1 SQVTM and CDR2 ANQGSEA. Unmatched junction bases numbered 6, after V lost 4 bases and J lost 5 bases. The CDR3 is made up of 14 amino acids. The CDR3 DNA reads as TGCAGCGTTGGTCTAGCGGGGGGCGGGGAGACCCAGTACTTC. Protein product: CSVGLAGGGETQYF. The variable domain in full, with the rest retrieved from reference TRBV29-1 and TRBJ2-5, is SAVISQKPSRDICQRGTSLTIQCQVDSQVTMMFWYRQQPGQSLTLIATANQGSEATYESGFVIDKFPISRPNLTFSTLTVSNMSPEDSSIYLCSVGLAGGGETQYFGPGTRLLVL.

V and J are TRBV5-1 and TRBJ2-7, with 9 bases matching TRBD1. The CDR3 is 16 residues long. Unmatched junction bases numbered 8, after V lost 0 bases and J lost 4 bases. The germline gives CDR1 SGHRS, CDR2 YFSETQ. The CDR3 bases are TGCGCCAGCAGCTTGGGAGGGACAGGGAAAAGGTACGAGCAGTACTTC. Its protein is CASSLGGTGKRYEQYF.

This sequence joins TRBV27 and TRBJ2-2, with TRBD2 matching 12 bases. V trimming: 6 bases; J trimming: 7 bases; junction bases outside the gene matches: 6. The CDR3 has 15 residues. Germline loops: CDR1 MNHEY, CDR2 SMNVEV (reference sequence). The DNA for the CDR3 is TGTGCCAGCAGCAAGACTAGCGGGGGTGACGGGGAGCTGTTTTTT. It encodes CASSKTSGGDGELFF.

The chain is built from TRBV5-1 and TRBJ2-7, with 9 bases aligning to TRBD2. Per germline, CDR1 SGHRS and CDR2 YFSETQ. V lost 0 bases, J lost 0 bases, and 7 bases stayed unmatched. CDR3 size: 17 residues. As DNA, the CDR3 is TGCGCCAGCAGCTTGGTACCTACGCGGGGGGGCTCCTACGAGCAGTACTTC. This codes for CASSLVPTRGGSYEQYF.

The gene calls are TRBV3-1 (or the pseudogene TRBV3-2) and TRBJ1-1, with D unclear. CDR1 is LGHDT, CDR2 YNNKEL, per germline (reference sequence). V lost 2 bases and J lost 5, with 9 bases in between. This CDR3 is 13 amino acids long. In nucleotides, the CDR3 is TGTGCCAGCAGCCAAATGGTGGCTACTGAAGCTTTCTTT. This codes for CASSQMVATEAFF.

The genes are TRBV3-1 (or the pseudogene TRBV3-2) and TRBJ2-1; a weak D match, TRBD1 (5 bases). V dropped 7 bases and J dropped 6 bases, with 16 bases sitting between them. Looked up from germline, CDR1 is LGHDT and CDR2 is YNNKEL (reference sequence). This CDR3 has 14 amino acids. As DNA, the CDR3 is TGTGCCAGCACTATTAGGGCAGGGCTCAATGAGCAGTTCTTC. Its protein is CASTIRAGLNEQFF.

The chain combines TRBV7-9 with TRBJ1-1, with a possible D match to TRBD1 (6 bases). The V gene lost 3 bases and the J gene lost 4 bases, with 9 bases spanning the gap. This CDR3 has 13 residues. Germline lookup yields CDR1 SEHNR and CDR2 FQNEAQ (reference sequence). The CDR3 DNA is TGTGCCAGCAGCTTGGGGGCGAGCACTGAAGCTTTCTTT. This translates into CASSLGASTEAFF.